A selection of T cell receptor beta chains follows, all from one sample in a study of cytomegalovirus exposure and HLA in healthy donors. The data were produced by immunoSEQ multiplex PCR, yet TCRdb's version contains in-frame clones alone and is incomplete. The table shows fewer than 120,000 clones, with roughly 90% occurring only once. The sample was PBMCs. These receptors were obtained from a woman in her twenties or thirties in good health and CMV-seropositive. The CDR3 runs from the conserved cysteine through the conserved F or W. The D gene is left open where the match is weak. Not every row has a clone size; where given, it reads once, few, many or a size class.

v_call	j_call	clone_size	d_call	cdr3_nt	cdr3_aa
TRBV6-5	TRBJ2-5	few	TRBD2	TGTGCCAGCACTCGGGGGGGACTAGCTGAGACCCAGTACTTC	CASTRGGLAETQYF
TRBV2	TRBJ2-7	-	TRBD2	TGTGCCAGCAGTGGGGCTCTAGCGGGAGGCGACGAGCAGTACTTC	CASSGALAGGDEQYF
TRBV28	TRBJ1-5	few	-	TGTGCCAGCAGTTCGGGGGATCAGCCCCAGCATTTT	CASSSGDQPQHF
TRBV5-4	TRBJ1-1	-	-	TGTGCCAGCAGCTTGGCGGGGGGTTATGAAGCTTTCTTT	CASSLAGGYEAFF
TRBV2	TRBJ1-2	-	-	TGTGCCAGCAGTGAGCGGGGGCCCAACTATGGCTACACCTTC	CASSERGPNYGYTF
TRBV13	TRBJ1-6	-	-	TGTGCCAGCAGCTTAGGCCGCGGACCCCTCCACTTT	CASSLGRGPLHF
TRBV5-6	TRBJ2-3	-	-	TGTGCCAGCAGCTTGGCAATAACTAGCACAGATACGCAGTATTTT	CASSLAITSTDTQYF
TRBV9	TRBJ2-1	-	TRBD2	TGTGCCAGCAGCGTAACTGACGGGGGGGAGTCGTTCTTC	CASSVTDGGESFF
TRBV28	TRBJ1-2	-	-	TGTGCCAGCAGTTTCCGGAGGGTTCGGGGCTACACCTTC	CASSFRRVRGYTF
TRBV19	TRBJ2-7	once	TRBD1	TGTGCCAGTAGTATAGACCGGGACAGGGGTCGGGAGCAGTACTTC	CASSIDRDRGREQYF
TRBV4-1	TRBJ2-7	-	TRBD1	TGCGCCAGCAGCCAATGGTACAGGGGGCAGAACGAGCAGTACTTC	CASSQWYRGQNEQYF
TRBV7-5	TRBJ1-5	-	-	TGTGTCAGAAGCTTAACAGGGGCCTGTCAGCCCCAGCATTTT	CVRSLTGACQPQHF
TRBV7-8	TRBJ2-7	-	-	TGTGCCAGCAGCTGGGGGGACAGCGACTACGAGCAGTACTTC	CASSWGDSDYEQYF
TRBV7-2	TRBJ2-5	-	-	TGTGCCAGCAGCTTAGGATCTAGCCTCCAAGAGACCCAGTACTTC	CASSLGSSLQETQYF
TRBV6-1	TRBJ1-2	-	TRBD1	TGTGCCAGCAGTACCCGGACAGGGTTTGGCTACACCTTC	CASSTRTGFGYTF
TRBV6-1	TRBJ1-6	few	TRBD1	TGTGCCAGCAGTGAAGCGACCGGACAGGGGAATTCACCCCTCCACTTT	CASSEATGQGNSPLHF
TRBV6-5	TRBJ2-7	-	TRBD2	TGTGCCAGCAGTTTGACTAGCGGGAGTGCAGTCGACGAGCAGTACTTC	CASSLTSGSAVDEQYF
TRBV11-3	TRBJ2-1	-	TRBD2	TGTGCCAGCAGCTCCTCTACTGCTAGCGGGGCTTCCAATGAGCAGTTCTTC	CASSSSTASGASNEQFF
TRBV4-1	TRBJ2-7	-	TRBD1	TGCGCCAGCAGCCAAAGGGACAGGGGGCTGATCTACGAGCAGTACTTC	CASSQRDRGLIYEQYF
TRBV5-1	TRBJ2-5	-	TRBD2	TGCGCCAGCAGCTTGGTAGCGGGAGACGAGACCCAGTACTTC	CASSLVAGDETQYF
TRBV29-1	TRBJ2-2	-	TRBD2	TGCAGCGTCGCTAAAGGAATAGCGGGGGGCCAACCCGGGGAGCTGTTTTTT	CSVAKGIAGGQPGELFF
TRBV10-2	TRBJ2-3	once	-	TGCGCCAGCAGTGAGCGGCGGAGTACGCAGTATTTT	CASSERRSTQYF
TRBV12-1	TRBJ2-7	-	-	TGTGCCAGCAGCTTTTTAGCGGGAGACTCCTACGAGCAGTACTTC	CASSFLAGDSYEQYF
TRBV7-9	TRBJ2-7	-	-	TGTGCCAGCAGCTCACCGAGCTCCTACGAGCAGTACTTC	CASSSPSSYEQYF
TRBV14	TRBJ2-7	-	TRBD2	TGTGCCAGCAGCCAGGGACTAGCGGGAGGGCCGAGAATTTACGAGCAGTACTTC	CASSQGLAGGPRIYEQYF
TRBV9	TRBJ1-4	-	-	TGTGCCAGCAGCGTAGGGGGAACCCGGGGTGAAAAACTGTTTTTT	CASSVGGTRGEKLFF
TRBV6-6	TRBJ1-5	-	TRBD1	TGTGCCAGCAGTTACTCGAAAGGGACAGGGGGCCAGCCCCAGCATTTT	CASSYSKGTGGQPQHF